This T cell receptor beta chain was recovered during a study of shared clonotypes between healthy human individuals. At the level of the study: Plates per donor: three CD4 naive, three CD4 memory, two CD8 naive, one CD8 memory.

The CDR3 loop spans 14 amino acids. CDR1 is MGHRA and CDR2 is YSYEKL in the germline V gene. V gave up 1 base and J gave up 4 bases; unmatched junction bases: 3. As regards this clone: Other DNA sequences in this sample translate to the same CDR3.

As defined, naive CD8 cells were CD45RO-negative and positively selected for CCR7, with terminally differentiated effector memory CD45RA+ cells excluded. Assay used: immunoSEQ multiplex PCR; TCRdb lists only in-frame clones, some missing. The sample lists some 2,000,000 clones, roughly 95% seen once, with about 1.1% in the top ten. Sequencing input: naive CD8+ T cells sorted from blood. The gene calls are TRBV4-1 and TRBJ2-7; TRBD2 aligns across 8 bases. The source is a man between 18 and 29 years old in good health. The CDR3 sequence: CASSQVAGGYEQYF. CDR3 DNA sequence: TGCGCCAGCAGCCAAGTGGCGGGGGGATACGAGCAGTACTTC.